Below are 5 T cell receptor beta chains sequenced from a single sample in a study of blood T cell repertoires in COVID-19 (dated by TCRdb to the early 2020s). The protocol used for the library was the immunoSEQ multiplex PCR assay. Imported from immuneACCESS, the table was reduced by TCRdb to in-frame sequences with V and J called. These copies leave out some clones; in studies compared against another copy, an unresolved V gene accounts for under half, and the cause of the remainder is not known. The sample records some 80,000 clones, about four fifths of which are singletons. The top ten hold about 40% of the sample. Material for sequencing was peripheral blood. These receptors all stem from a man older than 75 with acute or convalescent COVID-19.

This sequence joins TRBV5-5 and TRBJ1-1, with D unresolved. CDR3 length: 16 amino acids. The V end lost 0 bases, the J end lost 0 bases, and 12 bases lay between the germline ends. In germline, CDR1 is SGHKS, CDR2 YYEKEE (reference sequence). The CDR3 DNA follows: TGTGCCAGCAGCTTGGAGGGAGGGAATATGAACACTGAAGCTTTCTTT. It yields the protein CASSLEGGNMNTEAFF.

This chain connects TRBV27 to TRBJ2-5; TRBD1 agrees at 8 bases. Germline values: CDR1 MNHEY, CDR2 SMNVEV (reference sequence). The trim removed 4 bases at V and 5 bases at J, leaving 6 bases unmatched. The CDR3 length is 14 residues. The CDR3 loop reads CASSWQGAGETQYF. The CDR3 nucleotides read TGTGCCAGCAGTTGGCAGGGGGCTGGGGAGACCCAGTACTTC.

The rearrangement links TRBV11-2 to TRBJ2-3, with TRBD2 matching over 10 bases. Trimming took 0 bases from V and 5 from J; bases not matched to a gene: 5. This CDR3 comprises 16 residues. Germline assignment: CDR1 SGHAT and CDR2 FQNNGV. The CDR3 DNA sequence: TGTGCCAGCAGCTTAGAAGCGGGAGGGCCGTTAGATACGCAGTATTTT. This translates into CASSLEAGGPLDTQYF.

The chain joins TRBV5-1 to TRBJ1-6; D perhaps matches TRBD1 (6 bases). Germline CDR1 is SGHRS and CDR2 is YFSETQ. This CDR3 is built from 14 residues. Trimming removed 1 base at V and 7 bases at J, with 9 bases between. This chain's CDR3 is CASSLRGNNSPLHF. The CDR3 bases are TGCGCCAGCAGCTTGAGGGGGAACAATTCACCCCTCCACTTT.

The V and J genes are TRBV7-2 and TRBJ2-1, with 9 bases matching TRBD1. CDR3 length: 13 residues. Germline V lookup: CDR1 SGHTA, CDR2 FQGNSA. V lost 5 bases and J lost 7; bases outside the gene matches: 3. The CDR3 bases are TGTGCCAGCAGCCGGGACAGGGTTAATGAGCAGTTCTTC. It translates to CASSRDRVNEQFF.